This T cell receptor (beta chain) was found in a study of shared clonotypes between healthy human individuals. Broader study findings: Unshared clonotypes carried lower generation probabilities than those common to all four donors.

The V end was cut by 4 bases, the J end by 5 bases, with 17 bases between. The CDR3 sequence is 15 residues long. The germline V gene encodes CDR1 MNHEY and CDR2 SMNVEV (reference sequence). A note on this clone: As yet, its antigen is unknown.

Clones were read by immunoSEQ multiplex PCR, and TCRdb kept only the in-frame ones, dropping some. The sample has a few hundred thousand clones; around 86% are singletons. The sequencing sample was made of memory CD8+ T cells sorted from blood. Indicated subset: CD45RO+ cells pooled with CCR7-negative TemRA cells. V is TRBV27 and J is TRBJ1-2; tentatively, D is TRBD1 (5 bases). This TCR derives from a man aged 18 to 29 in good health. CDR3 residues: CASSWGGEFRYGYTF. CDR3 in DNA: TGTGCCAGCAGTTGGGGAGGGGAGTTTAGATATGGCTACACCTTC.